Sequencing of this T cell receptor beta chain was carried out in a study of shared clonotypes between healthy human individuals. Per the original data handling: Junction-only sequences without quality scores came from ImmunoSEQ, so filtering differed. The data were produced by immunoSEQ multiplex PCR, yet TCRdb's version contains in-frame clones alone and is incomplete. Clone size and the V and J calls come from that table; the DNA yielded D and trimming. The profile shows some 1,600,000 clones, 95% to 99% of them singletons. As to this clone: Its antigen remains unidentified.

Points from the study as a whole: A limitation of the genetic and exposure-history diversity represented arose from few donors.

V was pared by 5 bases and J by 7 bases, with 7 bases of the junction left unmatched. Germline loops: CDR1 LNHDA, CDR2 SQIVND (reference sequence). The CDR3 covers 14 residues. V gene TRBV19 combines with J gene TRBJ2-5, with 10 positions matching TRBD1. The receptor's source is a man younger than 40 in good health. The sample consisted of naive CD4+ T cells sorted from blood. The subset was: CD45RA+ positively selected. CDR3 sequence reads: CASSERTGGVTQYF. For the CDR3, the DNA is TGTGCCAGTAGTGAACGGACAGGGGGAGTGACCCAGTACTTC.